A single sample is the source of the 3 T cell receptor beta chains below, sequenced in a study of control samples from healthy donors and cancer patients. Here immunoSEQ multiplex PCR was the method, and the copy in TCRdb shows in-frame clones only, minus some. The repertoire holds some 57,000 clones, 90% to 95% seen once, with 2.4% in the top ten. Input material: blood. Receptor source: a man aged 25 to 40 in good health.

This chain connects TRBV6-5 to TRBJ1-2, with D maybe TRBD1 (6 bases). The CDR3 covers 13 residues. V was trimmed by 6 bases and J by 3 bases, leaving 11 bases between them. Germline lookup yields CDR1 MNHEY and CDR2 SVGAGI. The chain's CDR3 is CASSLGQYYGYTF. The CDR3 DNA reads TGTGCCAGCAGCCTCGGACAGTACTATGGCTACACCTTC.

The J gene is TRBJ2-7, the V gene TRBV7-8, with 16 bases identical to TRBD2. This CDR3 has 16 amino acids. CDR1 and CDR2 (germline): SGHVS, FQNEAQ. V lost 5 bases to trimming and J lost 3 bases; unmatched junction nucleotides: 4. Here the CDR3 reads CASSDGTSGRVYEQYF. The CDR3 coding sequence is TGTGCCAGCAGCGACGGGACTAGCGGGAGGGTCTACGAGCAGTACTTC.

This sequence joins TRBV5-6 and TRBJ2-1; no reliable D call. This CDR3 contains 12 residues. V dropped 4 bases and J dropped 6 bases, with 8 bases sitting between them. Germline assignment: CDR1 SGHDT and CDR2 YYEEEE. The CDR3 sequence is CASSILRNEQFF. The CDR3, as DNA: TGTGCCAGCAGCATTCTTCGCAATGAGCAGTTCTTC.